This T cell receptor beta chain stems from a study of blood T cell repertoires in COVID-19. At the level of the study: Sample material is recorded as cDNA or gDNA derived from T cells, B-cell-depleted T cells, or PBMCs.

The V gene end was trimmed by 3 bases and the J gene end by 6 bases; junction bases not matched to a gene: 10. The CDR3 has 15 residues. Germline V gives CDR1 MGHRA, CDR2 YSYEKL. Under the authors' procedure: Nucleated cell counts were estimated from reference gene primer amplification. Assay: immunoSEQ multiplex PCR; the TCRdb copy retains only in-frame clones and omits some. V, J and clone size derive from that table, while D and trimming were established from the DNA sequence. The sample comprises about 230,000 clones, about 79% of which are singletons, and around 2% rests with the top ten. Sample: peripheral blood. The origin of this receptor is a middle-aged man who had recovered from COVID-19. The J gene is TRBJ1-1, the V gene TRBV4-1; 7 bases map to TRBD1. The CDR3 loop is CASSHGPGGRAEAFF. The CDR3 DNA reads TGCGCCAGCAGCCATGGTCCAGGGGGGCGGGCTGAAGCTTTCTTT.